This T cell receptor (beta chain) was recovered during a study of T cells in Graves' hyperthyroidism and ophthalmopathy. On this clonotype: The antigen is undetermined.

V lost 2 bases to trimming and J lost 4 bases, with 9 bases between them. The CDR3 covers 13 residues. Per germline, CDR1 GTSNPN and CDR2 SVGIG (reference sequence). TCR beta CDR3 sequences were amplified from RNA transcripts. The HTBI set primed first-round TCR CDR3 RT-PCR. MiXCR was run by TCRdb on the multiplex PCR reads, yielding one entry per CDR3 protein. The sample consists of a few hundred thousand distinct CDR3 sequences, about 14% of them appearing once. Study observations and caveats: Most thyroid-expanded clonotypes above 0.001 were also found in blood.

V is TRBV30 and J is TRBJ1-3; maybe TRBD1 (5 bases). The origin of this receptor is a woman in her twenties or thirties with Graves' ophthalmopathy. Sequenced input: blood. The CDR3 DNA is TGTGCCTGGAGTCAGGGTTCGGGAAACACCATATATTTT. Translation: CAWSQGSGNTIYF.